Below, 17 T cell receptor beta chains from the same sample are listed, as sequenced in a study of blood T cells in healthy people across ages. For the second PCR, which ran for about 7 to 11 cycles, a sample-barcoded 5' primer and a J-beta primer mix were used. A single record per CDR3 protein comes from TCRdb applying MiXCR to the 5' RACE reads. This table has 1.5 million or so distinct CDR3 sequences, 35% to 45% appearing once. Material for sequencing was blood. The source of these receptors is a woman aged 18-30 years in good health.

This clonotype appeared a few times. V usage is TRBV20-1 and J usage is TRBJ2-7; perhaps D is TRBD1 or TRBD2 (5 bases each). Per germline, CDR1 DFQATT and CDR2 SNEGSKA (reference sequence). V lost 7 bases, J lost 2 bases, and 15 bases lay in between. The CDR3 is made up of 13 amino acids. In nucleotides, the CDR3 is TGCAGTGGTAGGGACGGAAGGGCCTACGAGCAGTACTTC. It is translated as CSGRDGRAYEQYF.

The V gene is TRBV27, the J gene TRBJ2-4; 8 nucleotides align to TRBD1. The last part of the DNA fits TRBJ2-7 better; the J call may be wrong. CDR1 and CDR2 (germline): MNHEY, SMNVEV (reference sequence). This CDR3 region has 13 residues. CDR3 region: CASGQGEDYEQYF. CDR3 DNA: TGTGCCAGCGGACAGGGAGAGGATTACGAGCAGTACTTC.

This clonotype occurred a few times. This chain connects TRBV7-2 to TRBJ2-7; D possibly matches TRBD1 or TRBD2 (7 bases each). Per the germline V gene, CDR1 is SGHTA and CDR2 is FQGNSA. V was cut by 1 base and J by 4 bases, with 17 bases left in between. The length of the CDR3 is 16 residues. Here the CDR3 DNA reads TGTGCCAGCAGCTTAGTTGAGGGGCAGGGGGGGTACGAGCAGTACTTC. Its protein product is CASSLVEGQGGYEQYF. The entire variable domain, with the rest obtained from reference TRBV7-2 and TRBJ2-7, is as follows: GAGVSQSPSNKVTEKGKDVELRCDPISGHTALYWYRQSLGQGLEFLIYFQGNSAPDKSGLPSDRFSAERTGGSVSTLTIQRTQQEDSAVYLCASSLVEGQGGYEQYFGPGTRLTVT.

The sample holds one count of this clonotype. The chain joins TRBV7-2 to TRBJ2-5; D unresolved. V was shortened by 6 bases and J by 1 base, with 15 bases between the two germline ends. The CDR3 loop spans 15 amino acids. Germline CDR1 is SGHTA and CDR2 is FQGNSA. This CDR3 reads CASRTGPYLQETQYF. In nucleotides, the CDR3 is TGTGCCAGCAGAACCGGACCCTACCTCCAAGAGACCCAGTACTTC.

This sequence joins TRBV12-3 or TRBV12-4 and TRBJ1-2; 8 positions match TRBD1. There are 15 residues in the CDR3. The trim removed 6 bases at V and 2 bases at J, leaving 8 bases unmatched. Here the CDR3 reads CASRGTGKVNYGYTF. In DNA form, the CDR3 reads TGTGCCAGCAGGGGGACAGGTAAAGTAAACTATGGCTACACCTTC.

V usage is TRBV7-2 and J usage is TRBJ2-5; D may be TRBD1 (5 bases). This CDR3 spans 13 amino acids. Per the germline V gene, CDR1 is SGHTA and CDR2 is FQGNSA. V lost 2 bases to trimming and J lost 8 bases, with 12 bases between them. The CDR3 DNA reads TGTGCCAGCAGCTTAAGGGGTGGAACAACCCAGTACTTC. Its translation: CASSLRGGTTQYF.

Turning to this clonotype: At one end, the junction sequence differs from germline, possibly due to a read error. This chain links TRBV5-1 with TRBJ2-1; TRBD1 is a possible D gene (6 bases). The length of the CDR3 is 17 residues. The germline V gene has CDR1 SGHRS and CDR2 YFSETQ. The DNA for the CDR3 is TGCGTCAGCAGCTCGGGTAGTGACAGGTTCCCCTACAATGAGCAGTTCTTC. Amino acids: CVSSSGSDRFPYNEQFF.

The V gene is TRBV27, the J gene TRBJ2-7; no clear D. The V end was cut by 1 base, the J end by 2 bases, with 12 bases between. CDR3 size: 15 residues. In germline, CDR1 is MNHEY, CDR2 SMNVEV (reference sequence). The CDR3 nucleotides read TGTGCCAGCAGTTTATATCTACGGGTGGCCTACGAGCAGTACTTC. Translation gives CASSLYLRVAYEQYF.

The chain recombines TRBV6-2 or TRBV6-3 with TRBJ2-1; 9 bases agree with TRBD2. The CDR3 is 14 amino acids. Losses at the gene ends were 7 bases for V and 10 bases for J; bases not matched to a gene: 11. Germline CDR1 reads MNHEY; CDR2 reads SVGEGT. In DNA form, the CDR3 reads TGTGCCAGCACCGAGCGGGGGGAGACAAGGGAGCAGTTCTTC. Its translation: CASTERGETREQFF.

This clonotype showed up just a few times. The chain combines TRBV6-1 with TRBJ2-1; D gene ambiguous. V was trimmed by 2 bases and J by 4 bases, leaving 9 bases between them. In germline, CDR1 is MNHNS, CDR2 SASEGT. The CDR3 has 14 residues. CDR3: CASSEMGFYNEQFF. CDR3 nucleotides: TGTGCCAGCAGTGAAATGGGGTTTTACAATGAGCAGTTCTTC.

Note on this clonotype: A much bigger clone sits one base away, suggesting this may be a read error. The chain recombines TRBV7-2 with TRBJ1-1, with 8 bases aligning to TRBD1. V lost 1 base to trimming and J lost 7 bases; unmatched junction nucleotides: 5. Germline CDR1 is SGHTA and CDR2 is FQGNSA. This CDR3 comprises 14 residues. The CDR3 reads CASSLGDRFNEAFF. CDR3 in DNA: TGTGCCAGCAGCTTAGGGGACAGGTTCAATGAAGCTTTCTTT.

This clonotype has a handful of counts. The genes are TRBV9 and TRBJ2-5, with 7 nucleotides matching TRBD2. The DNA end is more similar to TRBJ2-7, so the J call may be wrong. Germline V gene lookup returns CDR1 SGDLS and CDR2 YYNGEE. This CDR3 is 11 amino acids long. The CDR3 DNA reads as TGTGCCAGCGGGTCGGGGGGCGAGCAGTACTTC. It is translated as CASGSGGEQYF.

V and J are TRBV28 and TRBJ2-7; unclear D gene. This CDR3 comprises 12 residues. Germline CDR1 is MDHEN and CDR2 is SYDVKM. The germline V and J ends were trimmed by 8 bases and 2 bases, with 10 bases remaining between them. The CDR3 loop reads CASAIRAYEQYF. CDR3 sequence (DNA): TGTGCCAGCGCGATTAGGGCCTACGAGCAGTACTTC. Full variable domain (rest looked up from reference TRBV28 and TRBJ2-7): DVKVTQSSRYLVKRTGEKVFLECVQDMDHENMFWYRQDPGLGLRLIYFSYDVKMKEKGDIPEGYSVSREKKERFSLILESASTNQTSMYLCASAIRAYEQYFGPGTRLTVT.

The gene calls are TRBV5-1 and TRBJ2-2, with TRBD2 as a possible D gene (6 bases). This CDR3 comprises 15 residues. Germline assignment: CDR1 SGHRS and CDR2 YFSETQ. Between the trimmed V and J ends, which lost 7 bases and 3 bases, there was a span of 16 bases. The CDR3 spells CASQVGGGDTGELFF. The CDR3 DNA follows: TGCGCCAGCCAAGTAGGCGGAGGGGACACCGGGGAGCTGTTTTTT.

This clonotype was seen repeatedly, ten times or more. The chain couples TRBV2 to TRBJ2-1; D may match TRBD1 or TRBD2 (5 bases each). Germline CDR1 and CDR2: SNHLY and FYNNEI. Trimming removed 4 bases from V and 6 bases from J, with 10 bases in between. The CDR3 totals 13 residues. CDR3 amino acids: CASSGGTSNEQFF. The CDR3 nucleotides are TGTGCCAGCAGTGGGGGGACCTCCAATGAGCAGTTCTTC.

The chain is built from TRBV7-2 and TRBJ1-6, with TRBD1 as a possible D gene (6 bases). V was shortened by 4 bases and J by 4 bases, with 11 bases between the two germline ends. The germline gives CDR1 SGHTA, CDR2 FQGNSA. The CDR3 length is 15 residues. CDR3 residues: CASSSGQPYNSPLHF. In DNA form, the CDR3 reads TGTGCCAGCAGCTCTGGACAGCCGTATAATTCACCCCTCCACTTT.

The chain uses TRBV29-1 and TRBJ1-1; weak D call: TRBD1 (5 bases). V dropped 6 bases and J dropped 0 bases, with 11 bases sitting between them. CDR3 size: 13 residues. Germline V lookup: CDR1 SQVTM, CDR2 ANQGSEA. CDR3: CSVQRGVNTEAFF. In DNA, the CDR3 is TGCAGCGTCCAGAGGGGAGTGAACACTGAAGCTTTCTTT.